The 20 T cell receptor beta chains below all came from one sample that was sequenced in a study of blood T cell repertoires in COVID-19. Profiling relied on immunoSEQ multiplex PCR, and the TCRdb table lists in-frame clones only, not all of them. The table lists some 70,000 clones, about 90% of them singletons. The material sequenced was peripheral blood. These receptors came from a woman aged 45-59 years with COVID-19, enrolled during active disease.

The rearrangement joins TRBV6-5 to TRBJ1-5; 9 bases align to TRBD1. Germline loops: CDR1 MNHEY, CDR2 SVGAGI. This CDR3 contains 14 residues. J gave up 4 bases and V 7 bases, and 5 bases lay outside the gene matches. CDR3 sequence (DNA): TGTGCCAGCACCACAGGGACAGGGAATCAGCCCCAGCATTTT. As protein: CASTTGTGNQPQHF.

V and J are TRBV9 and TRBJ2-7; 8 nucleotides align to TRBD1. Unmatched junction bases numbered 8, after V lost 0 bases and J lost 6 bases. Looked up from germline, CDR1 is SGDLS and CDR2 is YYNGEE. This CDR3 spans 15 amino acids. CDR3 sequence (DNA): TGTGCCAGCAGCGTAGTAGCCCAGGGGGCAGGCGAGCAGTACTTC. The encoded protein is CASSVVAQGAGEQYF.

This clone was observed a handful of times. This chain uses TRBV4-1 with TRBJ2-5; TRBD2 matches 10 bases. The CDR3 runs to 15 residues. J lost 2 bases, V lost 5 bases, and 5 bases had no gene match. The germline V gene encodes CDR1 MGHRA and CDR2 YSYEKL. CDR3 sequence (DNA): TGCGCCAGCAGCTATGGACTAGCGGATCAAGAGACCCAGTACTTC. Translating it yields CASSYGLADQETQYF.

The rearrangement uses TRBV14 and TRBJ2-7; D is unclear. Looked up from germline, CDR1 is SGHDN and CDR2 is FVKESK. The CDR3 loop spans 11 amino acids. Trimming removed 3 bases at V and 4 bases at J, with 4 bases between. The CDR3: CASSHIYEQYF. The CDR3 DNA reads as TGTGCCAGCAGCCACATTTACGAGCAGTACTTC.

This chain joins TRBV5-1 and TRBJ2-5; 10 positions match TRBD2. Trimming took 5 bases from V and 5 from J; bases not matched to a gene: 12. The CDR3 length is 16 residues. Germline CDR1 SGHRS, CDR2 YFSETQ. The CDR3 DNA reads TGCGCCAGCAGATTCGGACTAGCGGAAGTCAGGGAGACCCAGTACTTC. Translated: CASRFGLAEVRETQYF.

This chain connects TRBV5-1 to TRBJ2-5; D may be TRBD2 (5 bases). The CDR3 totals 17 residues. Trimming took 4 bases from V and 4 from J, leaving 23 bases between them. CDR1 SGHRS and CDR2 YFSETQ come from the germline V gene. CDR3 DNA sequence: TGCGCCAGCAGCCCCACAGCTCGGACCCCCGGGGTAGAGACCCAGTACTTC. It yields the protein CASSPTARTPGVETQYF.

V and J are TRBV18 and TRBJ2-6; D is perhaps TRBD1 (6 bases). Trimming took 6 bases from V and 1 from J, leaving 10 bases between them. Germline CDR1 and CDR2: KGHSH and LQKENI. CDR3 length equals 15 residues. CDR3 DNA: TGTGCCAGCTCCAAAAGGGGGTCTGGGGCCAACGTCCTGACTTTC. Protein sequence: CASSKRGSGANVLTF.

This clone was observed a single time. V and J are TRBV2 and TRBJ2-5; no clear D gene. Trimming stripped 10 bases from V and 3 bases from J, with 21 bases between. CDR1 and CDR2 (germline): SNHLY, FYNNEI. This CDR3 comprises 15 residues. The CDR3 bases are TGTGCCATCACCCCCCCACGGAGTGGTAAAGAGACCCAGTACTTC. The encoded protein is CAITPPRSGKETQYF.

This clone was counted once. The V and J genes are TRBV11-3 and TRBJ2-7; no reliable D call. Trimming stripped 5 bases from V and 5 bases from J, with 19 bases between. This CDR3 has 15 residues. Germline-derived CDR1 and CDR2 are SGHNT and YENEEA. For the CDR3, the DNA is TGTGCCAGCAGCAGAGCCCAACCCTTCGCCGACGAGCAGTACTTC. Translated, it gives CASSRAQPFADEQYF.

This clone was seen a handful of times. The V and J genes are TRBV6-1 and TRBJ2-1, with D uncertain. There are 19 residues in the CDR3. CDR1 is MNHNS, CDR2 SASEGT, per germline. V shed 1 base and J shed 3 bases, with 22 bases lying between them. The CDR3: CASSEGYPLRNPSYNEQFF. CDR3 sequence (DNA): TGTGCCAGCAGTGAAGGCTATCCATTGCGGAACCCAAGCTACAATGAGCAGTTCTTC.

This rearrangement joins TRBV7-9 to TRBJ2-1; TRBD2 aligns across 14 bases. J lost 3 bases, V lost 0 bases, and 7 bases had no gene match. CDR1 is SEHNR and CDR2 is FQNEAQ in the germline V gene (reference sequence). This CDR3 spans 19 amino acids. The CDR3 region is CASSLALGLAGALYNEQFF. In DNA, the CDR3 is TGTGCCAGCAGCTTAGCGTTGGGACTAGCGGGAGCCCTCTACAATGAGCAGTTCTTC.

The V gene is TRBV3-1 (or the pseudogene TRBV3-2), the J gene TRBJ1-1; 7 bases are shared with TRBD1. Germline V gives CDR1 LGHDT, CDR2 YNNKEL (reference sequence). V was pared by 0 bases and J by 2 bases, with 6 bases of the junction left unmatched. CDR3 length equals 16 residues. This chain's CDR3 is CASSQEETGLNTEAFF. CDR3 DNA: TGTGCCAGCAGCCAAGAAGAGACAGGGCTAAACACTGAAGCTTTCTTT.

This clone appeared a few times. The chain joins TRBV13 to TRBJ2-7; the match to TRBD2 covers 10 bases. Germline V gene sequence: CDR1 PRHDT, CDR2 FYEKMQ (reference sequence). The J segment lost 1 base and the V segment lost 3 bases, leaving 18 bases of the junction unmatched. The CDR3 has 20 residues. The CDR3 region has the DNA TGTGCCAGCAGCTTGGCCCACCACCGCGGACTAGCGGATAGATCCTACGAGCAGTACTTC. This translates into CASSLAHHRGLADRSYEQYF.

The rearrangement links TRBV4-3 to TRBJ2-2; 9 positions agree with TRBD2. Unmatched junction bases numbered 6, after V lost 4 bases and J lost 6 bases. The germline V gene has CDR1 LGHNA and CDR2 YSLEER. This CDR3 contains 15 residues. The CDR3 region has the DNA TGCGCCAGCAGCCTAATAGCGGGAGCGGCCGGGGAGCTGTTTTTT. Encoded protein: CASSLIAGAAGELFF.

The CDR3 DNA follows: TGCGCCAGCAGTCGCACGACCAGGGGCCGGTCCTACGAGCAGTACTTC. It yields the protein CASSRTTRGRSYEQYF. This chain links TRBV10-2 with TRBJ2-7, with D perhaps TRBD1 (6 bases). The ends were cut back, 5 bases at V and 1 base at J, with 18 bases in the middle. The CDR3 is 16 residues long. CDR1 WSHSY and CDR2 SAAADI come from the germline V gene.

The chain is built from TRBV6-5 and TRBJ2-1, with unresolved D. The V end lost 2 bases, the J end lost 7 bases, and 12 bases lay between the germline ends. Per germline, CDR1 MNHEY and CDR2 SVGAGI. The CDR3 runs to 14 residues. The chain's CDR3 is CASSYVERSNEQFF. The CDR3 bases are TGTGCCAGCAGTTACGTGGAGAGATCAAATGAGCAGTTCTTC.

CDR3 sequence reads: CASSQKEGTSGGGEQFF. The CDR3 region has the DNA TGCGCCAGCAGCCAGAAAGAAGGGACTAGCGGAGGGGGAGAGCAGTTCTTC. This sequence joins TRBV4-1 and TRBJ2-1; 11 bases line up with TRBD2. V shed 3 bases, J shed 10 bases, and the junction held 14 bases outside the gene matches. The CDR3 has 17 residues. In germline, CDR1 is MGHRA, CDR2 YSYEKL.

This clone has just a few counts. The rearrangement uses TRBV14 and TRBJ1-6; no reliable D call. The germline CDR1 and CDR2 sequences are SGHDN and FVKESK. The CDR3 length is 13 residues. V lost 1 base and J 10 bases, leaving 8 bases between the germline ends. CDR3: CASSQGLSSPLHF. The CDR3 DNA sequence: TGTGCCAGCAGCCAAGGACTGTCGTCACCCCTCCACTTT.

The V gene is TRBV5-1, the J gene TRBJ2-1, with 8 bases that match TRBD2. This CDR3 region has 16 residues. Germline CDR1 and CDR2: SGHRS and YFSETQ. V dropped 4 bases and J dropped 2; count of bases not matched to a gene: 8. As DNA, the CDR3 is TGCGCCAGCAGCCCACCGGGACTAGGAACCTACAATGAGCAGTTCTTC. It encodes CASSPPGLGTYNEQFF.

The chain joins TRBV6-5 to TRBJ1-5; maybe TRBD1 (6 bases). CDR3 size: 14 residues. V was shortened by 7 bases and J by 2 bases, with 12 bases between the two germline ends. Germline lookup yields CDR1 MNHEY and CDR2 SVGAGI. This chain's CDR3 is CASTQGYGNQPQHF. Here the CDR3 DNA reads TGTGCCAGCACCCAGGGGTATGGCAATCAGCCCCAGCATTTT.